This is a list of T cell receptor beta chains from one sample in a study of T cell responses to AZD1222 COVID-19 vaccine. The assay was immunoSEQ multiplex PCR, and TCRdb's table has in-frame clones only and misses some. In the table there are about 130,000 clones, over 75% of which are singletons. This specimen was peripheral blood, taken on day 0 of AZD1222 vaccination. These receptors were taken from an adult in good health. Both conserved end residues are part of each CDR3. The D gene is left open where the match is weak. Only part of the rows carry a size: once, few, many, or a class if the clone is expanded.

>TRBJ2-5|TRBV5-4|NA|TRBD2
CASSLAAGGRETQYF
TGTGCCAGCAGCTTGGCAGCGGGAGGTCGGGAGACCCAGTACTTC
>TRBJ1-5|TRBV30|NA|NA
CAWSWGGNQPQHF
TGTGCCTGGAGTTGGGGTGGCAATCAGCCCCAGCATTTT
>TRBJ1-2|TRBV21-1|NA|NA
CASSKGVEGAVVDGYTF
TGTGCCAGCAGCAAGGGGGTGGAGGGGGCTGTAGTGGATGGCTACACCTTC
>TRBJ2-1|TRBV27|once|NA
CASSLSSVGAYYSYNEQFF
TGTGCCAGCAGTTTAAGTTCAGTGGGGGCTTATTACTCCTACAATGAGCAGTTCTTC
>TRBJ1-1|TRBV5-1|NA|NA
CASSLRTGNTEAFF
TGCGCCAGCAGCCTACGGACGGGAAACACTGAAGCTTTCTTT
>TRBJ2-2|TRBV24-1|once|NA
CATSDPSRHYTGELFF
TGTGCCACCAGTGACCCCTCGAGACACTACACCGGGGAGCTGTTTTTT
>TRBJ2-5|TRBV9|NA|TRBD1
CASSPRDRGQETQYF
TGTGCCAGCAGCCCCCGGGACAGGGGTCAAGAGACCCAGTACTTC
>TRBJ2-1|TRBV5-8|NA|NA
CASSFVRGVEGYNEQFF
TGTGCCAGCAGCTTCGTGAGGGGAGTGGAAGGCTACAATGAGCAGTTCTTC
>TRBJ1-1|TRBV9|NA|NA
CASSVWEKTEAFF
TGTGCCAGCAGCGTATGGGAGAAAACTGAAGCTTTCTTT
>TRBJ2-7|TRBV7-9|NA|NA
CASSLGGGQTYEQYF
TGTGCCAGCAGCTTAGGAGGCGGGCAGACCTACGAGCAGTACTTC
>TRBJ2-1|TRBV11-2|NA|NA
CASSPRSPLWGSFYNEQFF
TGTGCCAGCAGCCCCCGAAGCCCGTTATGGGGAAGTTTTTACAATGAGCAGTTCTTC
>TRBJ1-2|TRBV30|NA|TRBD1
CAWTGGEYGYTF
TGTGCCTGGACAGGGGGCGAGTATGGCTACACCTTC
>TRBJ1-4|TRBV5-1|NA|TRBD1
CASSFSGGRGEKLFF
TGCGCCAGCAGCTTTTCAGGGGGCAGGGGTGAAAAACTGTTTTTT
>TRBJ2-1|TRBV24-1|NA|NA
CATRGYSNEQFF
TGTGCCACAAGGGGGTACAGCAATGAGCAGTTCTTC
>TRBJ1-2|TRBV3-1/TRBV3-2|NA|NA
CASSQREYEGGYTF
TGTGCCAGCAGCCAAAGAGAATATGAAGGCGGCTACACCTTC
>TRBJ2-3|TRBV7-9|NA|NA
CASSSTTGTGQTDTQYF
TGTGCCAGCAGCTCAACGACCGGGACCGGACAAACAGATACGCAGTATTTT
>TRBJ2-1|TRBV28|NA|NA
CASRRLGSDEQFF
TGTGCCAGCAGGAGACTAGGATCGGATGAGCAGTTCTTC
>TRBJ1-6|TRBV7-8|NA|TRBD1
CASSLDRGSYNSPLHF
TGTGCCAGCAGCTTAGACAGGGGCTCCTATAATTCACCCCTCCACTTT
>TRBJ2-7|TRBV10-2|NA|TRBD2
CASRDGRSYEQYF
TGCGCCAGCAGGGACGGGAGGTCCTACGAGCAGTACTTC
>TRBJ1-6|TRBV2|NA|TRBD1
CASRGPGQDSPLHF
TGTGCCAGCAGGGGTCCGGGACAGGATTCACCCCTCCACTTT
>TRBJ2-7|TRBV5-1|NA|NA
CASSLGRETYEQYF
TGCGCCAGCAGCTTGGGTCGGGAGACCTACGAGCAGTACTTC
>TRBJ2-1|TRBV24-1|NA|NA
CATSDPGPGNYNEQFF
TGTGCCACCAGTGATCCAGGGCCGGGAAACTACAATGAGCAGTTCTTC
>TRBJ2-3|TRBV6-2/TRBV6-3|NA|TRBD2
CASSQNGLGSVTQYF
TGTGCCAGCAGCCAAAACGGACTAGGGTCAGTCACGCAGTATTTT
>TRBJ1-3|TRBV4-1|NA|NA
CASSQEGVGSGNTIYF
TGCGCCAGCAGCCAAGAAGGTGTGGGCTCTGGAAACACCATATATTTT
>TRBJ1-5|TRBV7-8|NA|NA
CASSLARSTQHF
TGTGCCAGCAGCTTAGCGCGATCGACCCAGCATTTT
>TRBJ1-4|TRBV4-2|NA|NA
CASSPGGIATNEKLFF
TGTGCCAGCAGCCCGGGGGGAATTGCAACTAATGAAAAACTGTTTTTT
>TRBJ2-1|TRBV11-2|NA|TRBD1
CASSAQTGQGDEFF
TGTGCCAGCAGCGCACAAACGGGACAGGGGGACGAGTTCTTC
>TRBJ1-1|TRBV27|few|NA
CASSLGPRNTEAFF
TGTGCCAGCAGTTTAGGGCCGCGGAACACTGAAGCTTTCTTT
>TRBJ1-5|TRBV19|NA|NA
CASSEAGNNQPQHF
TGTGCCAGTAGTGAAGCGGGCAACAATCAGCCCCAGCATTTT
>TRBJ2-7|TRBV19|NA|TRBD2
CASSIGGTSGEQYF
TGTGCCAGTAGTATAGGTGGGACTAGCGGAGAGCAGTACTTC
>TRBJ1-1|TRBV19|NA|NA
CASSINSQNTEAFF
TGTGCCAGTAGTATAAACAGTCAGAACACTGAAGCTTTCTTT
>TRBJ2-7|TRBV18|NA|NA
CASSPIADSYEQYF
TGTGCCAGCTCACCTATTGCTGACTCCTACGAGCAGTACTTC
>TRBJ1-2|TRBV7-9|NA|TRBD1
CASSLTGATPPYGYTF
TGTGCCAGCAGCTTAACAGGGGCGACCCCCCCCTATGGCTACACCTTC
>TRBJ2-2|TRBV27|NA|NA
CASSLLGTIGELFF
TGTGCCAGCAGTTTACTAGGGACGATCGGGGAGCTGTTTTTT
>TRBJ1-1|TRBV20-1|NA|NA
CSGAGVTEAFF
TGCAGTGGGGCAGGGGTTACTGAAGCTTTCTTT
>TRBJ2-5|TRBV3-1/TRBV3-2|NA|TRBD2
CASSRGLAGAETQYF
TGTGCCAGCAGCCGTGGGCTAGCGGGAGCAGAGACCCAGTACTTC
>TRBJ2-7|TRBV6-5|NA|NA
CASSSSTGKLYEQYF
NA
>TRBJ2-5|TRBV27|NA|NA
CASSLDATQETQYF
TGTGCCAGCAGTCTAGACGCAACACAAGAGACCCAGTACTTC
>TRBJ1-5|TRBV19|NA|NA
CASTPGVRSNQPQHF
TGTGCCAGTACCCCAGGGGTTAGAAGCAATCAGCCCCAGCATTTT
>TRBJ1-2|TRBV27|few|NA
CASSLSGRTNYGYTF
TGTGCCAGCAGTTTATCCGGAAGGACTAACTATGGCTACACCTTC